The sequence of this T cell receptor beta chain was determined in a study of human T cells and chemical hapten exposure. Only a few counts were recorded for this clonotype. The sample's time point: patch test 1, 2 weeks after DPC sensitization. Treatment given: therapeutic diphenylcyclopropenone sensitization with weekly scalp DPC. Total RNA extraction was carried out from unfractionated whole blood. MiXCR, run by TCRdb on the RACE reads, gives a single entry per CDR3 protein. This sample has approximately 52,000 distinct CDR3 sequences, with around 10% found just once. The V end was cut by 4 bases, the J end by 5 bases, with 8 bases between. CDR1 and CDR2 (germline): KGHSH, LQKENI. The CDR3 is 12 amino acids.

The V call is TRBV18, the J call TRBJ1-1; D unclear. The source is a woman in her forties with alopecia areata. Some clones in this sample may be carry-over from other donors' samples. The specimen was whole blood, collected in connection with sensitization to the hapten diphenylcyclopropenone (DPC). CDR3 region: CASSREGTEAFF. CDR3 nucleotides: TGTGCCAGCTCACGGGAGGGTACTGAAGCTTTCTTT. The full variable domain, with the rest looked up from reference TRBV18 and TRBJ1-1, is NAGVMQNPRHLVRRRGQEARLRCSPMKGHSHVYWYRQLPEEGLKFMVYLQKENIIDESGMPKERFSAEFPKEGPSILRIQQVVRGDSAAYFCASSREGTEAFFGQGTRLTVV.